This TCR beta chain was profiled in a study of blood T cell repertoires in COVID-19. Whole-study context: Researchers got acute and convalescent COVID-19 samples from the United States, Italy and Spain. The analysed material was cDNA or gDNA that came from T cells, B-cell-depleted T cells, or PBMCs.

How the authors handled the data: Reference gene primer amplification gave estimated nucleated cell counts. The method was immunoSEQ multiplex PCR; TCRdb's version includes in-frame clones alone and lacks a portion of them. That table supplies the V and J calls and clone size; D and trimming were determined from the DNA. This sample has some 100,000 clones; roughly nine tenths occur once, and the top ten carry about 9.4%. Trimming took 1 base from V and 6 from J; bases not matched to a gene: 7. The germline V gene encodes CDR1 SEHNR and CDR2 FQNEAQ (reference sequence). CDR3 length: 16 amino acids. This TCR derives from a man over 45 with acute or convalescent COVID-19. J is TRBJ2-2 and V is TRBV7-9; 8 nucleotides match TRBD1. Sequenced: peripheral blood. In DNA, the CDR3 is TGTGCCAGCAGCTTAGGTGTTGACAGGGGTTCCGGGGAGCTGTTTTTT. Protein: CASSLGVDRGSGELFF.